The 24 T cell receptor beta chains reported below all come from one sample, sequenced in a study of vaccination effects on CD4 cells after COVID-19. The culture ran for 10 days before CD4+ T cells were isolated. Their cognate antigens are unknown. Only in-frame clones appear in the TCRdb table, and some are missing; sequencing was by immunoSEQ multiplex PCR. The sample has under 50,000 clones, roughly four fifths seen once; the top ten hold around 8.9%. Sample: CD4+ T cells from PBMCs cultured without peptide, taken before COVID-19 vaccination. These receptors were taken from a human donor who had a prior SARS-CoV-2 infection.

The chain recombines TRBV6-1 with TRBJ1-6, with a tentative D call TRBD1 (6 bases). This CDR3 region has 15 residues. The V gene's germline CDR1 is MNHNS and CDR2 SASEGT. The V end lost 0 bases, the J end lost 11 bases, and 14 bases lay between the germline ends. This CDR3 reads CASSEAGGHQAPLHF. Here the CDR3 DNA reads TGTGCCAGCAGTGAAGCGGGGGGACACCAGGCACCCCTCCACTTT.

This clone was detected only a few times. V and J are TRBV7-2 and TRBJ1-4; D not certain. Germline values: CDR1 SGHTA, CDR2 FQGNSA. The CDR3 is made up of 14 amino acids. V lost 5 bases to trimming and J lost 4 bases, with 11 bases between them. In DNA form, the CDR3 reads TGTGCCAGCAGCCCCGACATGAATAATGAAAAACTGTTTTTT. This gives the protein CASSPDMNNEKLFF.

The chain couples TRBV12-3 or TRBV12-4 to TRBJ1-6, with a possible D match to TRBD1 (5 bases). V lost 7 bases, J lost 9 bases, and 13 bases lay in between. The CDR3 runs to 13 residues. CDR3 nucleotides: TGTGCCAGCACCAACACAGGAGCTTCACCCCTCCACTTT. Amino acids: CASTNTGASPLHF.

This clone turned up a few times. V gene TRBV2 combines with J gene TRBJ2-3, with D perhaps given as TRBD1 or TRBD2 (7 bases each). Germline assignment: CDR1 SNHLY and CDR2 FYNNEI. The CDR3 sequence is 15 residues long. Trimming took 8 bases from V and 0 from J, leaving 15 bases between them. CDR3 sequence reads: CASLGGDSSTDTQYF. The CDR3 bases are TGTGCCAGCTTGGGAGGGGACAGTAGCACAGATACGCAGTATTTT.

As DNA, the CDR3 is TGTGCCAGCAGCTTAAAAGGGCCATATGAAGCTTTCTTT. It specifies CASSLKGPYEAFF. V usage is TRBV7-9 and J usage is TRBJ1-1; D gene unclear. The CDR3 consists of 13 residues. Trimming left V 2 bases short and J 7 bases short, with 11 bases between. The germline CDR1 and CDR2 sequences are SEHNR and FQNEAQ (reference sequence).

The rearrangement links TRBV20-1 to TRBJ1-1; D not certain. CDR3 length: 11 amino acids. Germline CDR1 and CDR2: DFQATT and SNEGSKA (reference sequence). Trimming took 5 bases from V and 4 from J, leaving 8 bases between them. In DNA, the CDR3 is TGCAGTGCTGCCCTCGGCACTGAAGCTTTCTTT. Its protein is CSAALGTEAFF.

The chain joins TRBV18 to TRBJ1-1; D possibly corresponds to TRBD1 (6 bases). This CDR3 region has 13 residues. V was trimmed by 6 bases and J by 1 base, leaving 9 bases between them. CDR1 and CDR2 (germline): KGHSH, LQKENI. The CDR3 bases are TGTGCCAGCTCCGGACAGTCGAACACTGAAGCTTTCTTT. Translation: CASSGQSNTEAFF.

This clone showed up just once. This rearrangement joins TRBV7-6 to TRBJ2-7; 9 bases fit TRBD2. The CDR3 loop spans 17 amino acids. Germline CDR1 SGHVS, CDR2 FNYEAQ. V shed 2 bases and J 0 bases; nucleotides not matched to a gene: 8. CDR3 in amino acids: CASSLYPSGMSSYEQYF. The CDR3 bases are TGTGCCAGCAGCTTATATCCTAGCGGGATGAGCTCCTACGAGCAGTACTTC.

In its sample, this clone was seen once. This rearrangement joins TRBV12-5 to TRBJ2-3; TRBD2 agrees at 8 bases. The CDR3 contains 16 residues. The trim removed 1 base at V and 4 bases at J, leaving 7 bases unmatched. The germline V gene encodes CDR1 LGHNT and CDR2 FRNRAP. This chain's CDR3 is CASGLGLAGTADTQYF. DNA for the CDR3: TGTGCTAGTGGTTTGGGATTAGCGGGGACGGCAGATACGCAGTATTTT.

This chain uses TRBV2 with TRBJ1-6; D is perhaps TRBD1 (5 bases). Germline V lookup: CDR1 SNHLY, CDR2 FYNNEI. The CDR3 loop spans 13 amino acids. Trimming shortened V by 11 bases and J by 8 bases, and 16 bases separated the two germline ends. For the CDR3, the DNA is TGTGCCTCTTCCCCAGGGATGGATTCACCCCTCCACTTT. Its translation is CASSPGMDSPLHF.

The rearrangement uses TRBV7-2 and TRBJ2-1, with D possibly TRBD2 on 6 matching bases. CDR3 length: 17 amino acids. Per germline, CDR1 SGHTA and CDR2 FQGNSA. V was clipped by 5 bases and J by 0 bases, with 17 bases between them. CDR3 in amino acids: CASSPRVGGSSYNEQFF. For the CDR3, the DNA is TGTGCCAGCAGCCCCCGTGTCGGGGGAAGCTCCTACAATGAGCAGTTCTTC.

The V call is TRBV5-1, the J call TRBJ2-7; 9 positions match TRBD2. Germline V CDR1 and CDR2: SGHRS, YFSETQ. V shed 0 bases, J shed 2 bases, and the junction held 6 bases outside the gene matches. The CDR3 consists of 16 residues. The CDR3 coding sequence is TGCGCCAGCAGCTTGGGCGTGGGCGGGGGGGCCTACGAGCAGTACTTC. It encodes CASSLGVGGGAYEQYF.

The chain recombines TRBV19 with TRBJ1-5; TRBD1 agrees at 8 bases. The V and J ends lost 3 bases and 6 bases, in that order; junction bases with no gene match: 7. The CDR3 covers 15 residues. Germline values: CDR1 LNHDA, CDR2 SQIVND (reference sequence). The CDR3 protein is CASSISAGGGQPQHF. CDR3 in DNA: TGTGCCAGTAGTATTTCCGCAGGGGGCGGTCAGCCCCAGCATTTT.

The chain uses TRBV12-3 or TRBV12-4 and TRBJ1-4; D may be TRBD1 (5 bases). CDR3 length: 13 amino acids. The germline V and J ends were trimmed by 5 bases and 5 bases, with 9 bases remaining between them. CDR3 loop: CASSIRQNEKLFF. The CDR3 bases are TGTGCCAGCAGTATCCGACAGAATGAAAAACTGTTTTTT.

This chain joins TRBV2 and TRBJ2-3; possibly TRBD1 for D (6 bases). The germline CDR1 and CDR2 sequences are SNHLY and FYNNEI. Trimming removed 7 bases at V and 2 bases at J, with 13 bases between. The CDR3 runs to 14 residues. The CDR3 loop is CASIWGQDTDTQYF. The CDR3 DNA reads as TGTGCCAGCATCTGGGGACAAGACACAGATACGCAGTATTTT.

This clone was seen a handful of times. The rearrangement links TRBV4-3 to TRBJ1-5, with no clear D. This CDR3 spans 15 amino acids. The germline CDR1 and CDR2 sequences are LGHNA and YSLEER. V was clipped by 4 bases and J by 2 bases, with 12 bases between them. The CDR3: CASSLSIVGNQPQHF. Here the CDR3 DNA reads TGCGCCAGCAGCCTTTCGATTGTAGGCAATCAGCCCCAGCATTTT.

The sample holds one count of this clone. The chain links TRBV2 to TRBJ1-6; D gene ambiguous. CDR3 size: 13 residues. Trimming left V 2 bases short and J 4 bases short, with 3 bases between. Per germline, CDR1 SNHLY and CDR2 FYNNEI. DNA of the CDR3: TGTGCCAGCAGTGAACAGTATAATTCACCCCTCCACTTT. Translating it yields CASSEQYNSPLHF.

This sequence joins TRBV5-1 and TRBJ2-5; D gene ambiguous. This CDR3 comprises 14 residues. Between the trimmed V and J ends, which lost 0 bases and 2 bases, there was a span of 8 bases. Germline V lookup: CDR1 SGHRS, CDR2 YFSETQ. The CDR3 sequence: CASSLVPEQETQYF. The CDR3 DNA reads TGCGCCAGCAGCTTGGTCCCAGAGCAAGAGACCCAGTACTTC. Combining the CDR3 with reference TRBV5-1 and TRBJ2-5 gives the whole variable domain KAGVTQTPRYLIKTRGQQVTLSCSPISGHRSVSWYQQTPGQGLQFLFEYFSETQRNKGNFPGRFSGRQFSNSRSEMNVSTLELGDSALYLCASSLVPEQETQYFGPGTRLLVL.

The CDR3 nucleotides are TGTGCCAGCAGTGAAGCTAGCGGGGACGAGACCCAGTACTTC. Its translation: CASSEASGDETQYF. This chain links TRBV2 with TRBJ2-5, with TRBD2 matching 8 bases. With V trimmed by 0 bases and J by 5 bases, 2 bases remained unmatched. Germline V lookup: CDR1 SNHLY, CDR2 FYNNEI. CDR3 length equals 14 residues.

This clone was picked up one time. V gene TRBV7-2 combines with J gene TRBJ2-1, with D maybe TRBD2 (7 bases). Germline CDR1 reads SGHTA; CDR2 reads FQGNSA. There are 16 residues in the CDR3. The germline V and J ends were trimmed by 5 bases and 9 bases, with 23 bases remaining between them. As DNA, the CDR3 is TGTGCCAGCAGCCTGGGGGCGGGTAGCGGGTGGGTTGAGCAGTTCTTC. Translating gives CASSLGAGSGWVEQFF.

The V and J genes are TRBV5-4 and TRBJ2-5; 7 bases agree with TRBD1. This CDR3 contains 13 residues. Germline V gene sequence: CDR1 SGHNT, CDR2 YYREEE (reference sequence). Germline trimming cut 3 bases from V and 2 bases from J; bases unmatched to any gene: 1. The CDR3 region has the DNA TGTGCCAGCAGCTCACAGGGGCAAGAGACCCAGTACTTC. Translation: CASSSQGQETQYF.

The V gene is TRBV6-5, the J gene TRBJ1-5, with 7 positions matching TRBD1. The germline gives CDR1 MNHEY, CDR2 SVGAGI. The ends lost 2 bases at V and 3 bases at J; junction bases unmatched: 1. The CDR3 runs to 14 residues. As DNA, the CDR3 is TGTGCCAGCAGTTACGACAGGGACAATCAGCCCCAGCATTTT. Translation gives CASSYDRDNQPQHF.

The chain carries TRBV28 and TRBJ1-1; D may be TRBD1 (6 bases). This CDR3 region has 15 residues. V was clipped by 6 bases and J by 1 base, with 15 bases between them. Germline CDR1 reads MDHEN; CDR2 reads SYDVKM. The CDR3 here is CASSWGGSSNTEAFF. CDR3 DNA: TGTGCCAGCAGCTGGGGGGGCAGCTCGAACACTGAAGCTTTCTTT.

In this sample, this clone turned up once. The J gene is TRBJ2-4, the V gene TRBV4-3; 7 bases match TRBD2. CDR1 and CDR2 (germline): LGHNA, YSLEER. The trim removed 0 bases at V and 8 bases at J, leaving 1 base unmatched. This CDR3 is 13 amino acids long. The CDR3 DNA reads TGCGCCAGCAGCCAAGATGGGGGGGACATTCAGTACTTC. It specifies CASSQDGGDIQYF.